The T cell receptor beta chain described here comes from a study of CD8+ T cells in alopecia areata. Study context: Treatment ran 6 to 18 months, with 6 months of follow-up afterward.

Punch biopsies of lesional scalp, plus peripheral blood, were taken from alopecia areata patients. Points on this clone: Its antigen is unknown. Within the sample, other DNA sequences also encode this same CDR3.

Extracted RNA was reverse transcribed into cDNA, the sequencing template. TCRdb keeps only in-frame clones here, not all; method: immunoSEQ multiplex PCR. The sample has 150,000 to 200,000 clones; approximately 59% are singletons. This CDR3 region has 13 residues. Germline V gene lookup returns CDR1 SGHRS and CDR2 YFSETQ. V lost 0 bases, J lost 4 bases, and 2 bases lay in between. Whole-study results and caveats: Lesional tissue from the scalp (especially in alopecia totalis/universalis) showed higher clonality than normal scalp. Sequencing of scalp samples also includes resident alphabeta T cells from normal skin.

The sequences come from CD4+ T cells sorted from blood, collected at week 0. The chain recombines TRBV5-1 with TRBJ2-6; D unclear. This sequence was found in a human donor with alopecia areata. CDR3 amino acids: CASSLEGANVLTF. Here the CDR3 DNA reads TGCGCCAGCAGCTTGGAAGGGGCCAACGTCCTGACTTTC.